The 23 T cell receptor beta chains reported below all come from one sample, sequenced in a study of cytomegalovirus exposure and HLA in healthy donors. A multiplex PCR was run with 60 Vbeta primers and 13 Jbeta primers. The repertoire was sequenced with immunoSEQ multiplex PCR; TCRdb's copy has only in-frame clones and lacks some. The clone table shows 150,000 to 200,000 clones, with the ten largest holding about 2%. The sequencing sample was made of PBMCs. The receptors shown here come from a man younger than 45 in good health and CMV-seronegative.

The V gene is TRBV6-1, the J gene TRBJ2-3; no clear D gene. The CDR3 runs 13 residues. Germline values: CDR1 MNHNS, CDR2 SASEGT. The V end was cut by 6 bases, the J end by 6 bases, with 13 bases between. The CDR3 DNA reads TGTGCCAGCAGATTGACAAGGTGGGATACGCAGTATTTT. Translated: CASRLTRWDTQYF.

This chain links TRBV30 with TRBJ1-3, with 7 bases matching TRBD1. The ends lost 1 base at V and 4 bases at J; junction bases unmatched: 7. There are 15 residues in the CDR3. The germline V gene has CDR1 GTSNPN and CDR2 SVGIG (reference sequence). The DNA for the CDR3 is TGTGCCTGGAGTGAGATGGGGACAGAGGGAAACACCATATATTTT. Its translation is CAWSEMGTEGNTIYF.

V usage is TRBV18 and J usage is TRBJ2-1, with TRBD2 identical over 8 bases. The CDR3 totals 15 residues. V trimming: 3 bases; J trimming: 9 bases; junction bases outside the gene matches: 10. CDR1 and CDR2 (germline): KGHSH, LQKENI. The CDR3 region has the DNA TGTGCCAGCTCACCGGGACTAGGACGGCCCGGTGAGCAGTTCTTC. Its translation is CASSPGLGRPGEQFF.

V and J are TRBV2 and TRBJ2-5, with D unresolved. The closer fit of TRBJ2-7 to the DNA end suggests the J call may be wrong. Germline V lookup: CDR1 SNHLY, CDR2 FYNNEI. This CDR3 is built from 14 residues. The CDR3 here is CASSEALVSYEQYF. The CDR3 nucleotides read TGTGCCAGCAGTGAAGCGCTTGTCTCCTACGAGCAGTACTTC.

This sequence joins TRBV6-5 and TRBJ1-2, with TRBD1 identical over 11 bases. The CDR3 sequence is 15 residues long. The J segment lost 8 bases and the V segment lost 2 bases, leaving 7 bases of the junction unmatched. CDR1 is MNHEY, CDR2 SVGAGI, per germline. The CDR3 is CASSYEGTGGGGYTF. The CDR3 nucleotides read TGTGCCAGCAGTTACGAGGGGACAGGGGGAGGAGGCTACACCTTC.

The V gene is TRBV18, the J gene TRBJ1-5; 8 nucleotides match TRBD1. Trimming cost V 6 bases and J 3 bases; bases outside gene matches: 4. Germline-derived CDR1 and CDR2 are KGHSH and LQKENI. The CDR3 is made up of 14 amino acids. CDR3 sequence (DNA): TGTGCCAGCTCCCGGACAGGGAACAATCAGCCCCAGCATTTT. As protein: CASSRTGNNQPQHF.

V and J are TRBV10-3 and TRBJ1-4; D possibly corresponds to TRBD1 (6 bases). The CDR3 extends over 13 amino acids. Between the trimmed V and J ends, which lost 11 bases and 4 bases, there was a span of 14 bases. The V gene's germline CDR1 is ENHRY and CDR2 SYGVKD. CDR3 in DNA: TGTGCCTCCCACAGGGACCTTAATGAAAAACTGTTTTTT. Protein product: CASHRDLNEKLFF.

This sequence joins TRBV5-1 and TRBJ2-5; 9 nucleotides match TRBD1. The CDR3 is made up of 16 amino acids. V lost 0 bases to trimming and J lost 5 bases; unmatched junction nucleotides: 8. CDR1 is SGHRS, CDR2 YFSETQ, per germline. CDR3 sequence: CASSLGSDRGGETQYF. The CDR3 nucleotides are TGCGCCAGCAGCTTGGGGTCCGACAGGGGGGGGGAGACCCAGTACTTC.

This chain uses TRBV11-2 with TRBJ1-2; weak D call: TRBD1 (5 bases). Germline lookup yields CDR1 SGHAT and CDR2 FQNNGV. V was clipped by 1 base and J by 8 bases, with 14 bases between them. The CDR3 is made up of 14 amino acids. As DNA, the CDR3 is TGTGCCAGCAGCTTAGCTCCAGGGCAGGGCGGCTACACCTTC. It codes for CASSLAPGQGGYTF.

The V gene is TRBV28, the J gene TRBJ1-2, with D tentatively TRBD1 (5 bases). The length of the CDR3 is 12 residues. V was shortened by 5 bases and J by 9 bases, with 13 bases between the two germline ends. Germline V lookup: CDR1 MDHEN, CDR2 SYDVKM. The CDR3 region is CASSLQGGSYTF. The CDR3 nucleotides are TGTGCCAGCAGTCTTCAGGGCGGAAGCTACACCTTC.

The V call is TRBV27, the J call TRBJ1-1; D gene ambiguous. This CDR3 region has 15 residues. V lost 2 bases and J lost 0, with 10 bases in between. Germline V gives CDR1 MNHEY, CDR2 SMNVEV (reference sequence). CDR3 in amino acids: CASSLKRGMNTEAFF. Written as DNA, the CDR3 is TGTGCCAGCAGTTTAAAAAGAGGGATGAACACTGAAGCTTTCTTT.

This sequence joins TRBV5-1 and TRBJ2-7; D possibly corresponds to TRBD2 (6 bases). This CDR3 comprises 14 residues. The ends were cut back, 4 bases at V and 6 bases at J, with 17 bases in the middle. Germline CDR1 reads SGHRS; CDR2 reads YFSETQ. The CDR3 loop is CASSIGTQGGEQYF. The CDR3 DNA reads TGCGCCAGCAGCATCGGGACTCAGGGCGGCGAGCAGTACTTC.

V and J are TRBV5-1 and TRBJ2-5; perhaps TRBD2 as D (7 bases). V shed 4 bases and J shed 5 bases, with 15 bases lying between them. The CDR3 is 14 residues long. Germline V CDR1 and CDR2: SGHRS, YFSETQ. The CDR3 region is CASSQGIGGETQYF. CDR3 DNA: TGCGCCAGCAGCCAGGGGATCGGGGGGGAGACCCAGTACTTC. The full variable domain, rest sourced from reference TRBV5-1 and TRBJ2-5, is KAGVTQTPRYLIKTRGQQVTLSCSPISGHRSVSWYQQTPGQGLQFLFEYFSETQRNKGNFPGRFSGRQFSNSRSEMNVSTLELGDSALYLCASSQGIGGETQYFGPGTRLLVL.

The chain recombines TRBV5-1 with TRBJ1-2; 7 bases match TRBD1. This CDR3 has 16 amino acids. J gave up 6 bases and V 0 bases, and 11 bases lay outside the gene matches. Germline CDR1 reads SGHRS; CDR2 reads YFSETQ. The CDR3 here is CASSLGGQMDGDGYTF. The DNA for the CDR3 is TGCGCCAGCAGCTTGGGGGGACAGATGGACGGCGATGGCTACACCTTC.

This chain uses TRBV14 with TRBJ2-3; 9 bases are shared with TRBD2. This CDR3 has 17 residues. The V gene end was trimmed by 7 bases and the J gene end by 3 bases; junction bases not matched to a gene: 14. The V gene's germline CDR1 is SGHDN and CDR2 FVKESK. The CDR3 DNA is TGTGCCAGCATGGGGACTAGCACTCCAGGGAGAACAGATACGCAGTATTTT. Residues: CASMGTSTPGRTDTQYF.

The chain links TRBV6-6 to TRBJ2-7; 8 bases align to TRBD2. Germline V gene lookup returns CDR1 MNHNY and CDR2 SVGAGI (reference sequence). The CDR3 runs 15 residues. V dropped 6 bases and J dropped 5; count of bases not matched to a gene: 12. This chain's CDR3 is CASSYERESLNEQYF. DNA for the CDR3: TGTGCCAGCAGCTACGAGCGGGAGTCTCTAAACGAGCAGTACTTC.

The V and J genes are TRBV30 and TRBJ2-7; D gene unclear. Germline loops: CDR1 GTSNPN, CDR2 SVGIG (reference sequence). The CDR3 is made up of 13 amino acids. V was clipped by 8 bases and J by 3 bases, with 17 bases between them. In DNA form, the CDR3 reads TGTGCCGCCCGACACCTCCCTGGCTACGAGCAGTACTTC. It codes for CAARHLPGYEQYF.

V gene TRBV4-1 combines with J gene TRBJ2-3; D gene unclear. The length of the CDR3 is 16 residues. V lost 0 bases to trimming and J lost 0 bases, with 10 bases between them. CDR1 is MGHRA and CDR2 is YSYEKL in the germline V gene. CDR3 sequence: CASSQDPSESTDTQYF. The CDR3 DNA reads as TGCGCCAGCAGCCAAGACCCCAGCGAGAGCACAGATACGCAGTATTTT.

This chain joins TRBV5-4 and TRBJ2-1; D possibly corresponds to TRBD2 (6 bases). CDR1 is SGHNT, CDR2 YYREEE, per germline (reference sequence). V was cut by 3 bases and J by 0 bases, with 13 bases left in between. There are 16 residues in the CDR3. CDR3 coding DNA: TGTGCCAGCAGCTCAAAGGAGGGAGGCTCCTACAATGAGCAGTTCTTC. It translates to CASSSKEGGSYNEQFF.

V gene TRBV30 combines with J gene TRBJ2-7, with 16 bases identical to TRBD2. This CDR3 has 15 amino acids. The V segment lost 2 bases and the J segment 7 bases; nucleotides outside the gene matches: 5. Germline-derived CDR1 and CDR2 are GTSNPN and SVGIG (reference sequence). The CDR3 nucleotides read TGTGCCTGGAGTTCGGGACTAGCGGGAGGGAAAGAGCAGTACTTC. This sequence encodes CAWSSGLAGGKEQYF.

The gene calls are TRBV5-1 and TRBJ1-2; D remains unclear. Germline V gene lookup returns CDR1 SGHRS and CDR2 YFSETQ. The CDR3 has 14 residues. V gave up 2 bases and J gave up 3 bases, with 11 bases separating them. The CDR3 DNA sequence: TGCGCCAGCAGCTTCGGTGGGAGAGACTATGGCTACACCTTC. Translation: CASSFGGRDYGYTF.

The chain employs TRBV18 and TRBJ2-5; 11 bases are a match to TRBD2. Germline V CDR1 and CDR2: KGHSH, LQKENI. V shed 4 bases and J 1 base; nucleotides not matched to a gene: 5. CDR3 length: 16 residues. The CDR3 is CASSRTGLAAQETQYF. In DNA form, the CDR3 reads TGTGCCAGCTCACGGACGGGACTAGCGGCCCAAGAGACCCAGTACTTC. Together with reference TRBV18 and TRBJ2-5, the CDR3 gives the full variable domain: NAGVMQNPRHLVRRRGQEARLRCSPMKGHSHVYWYRQLPEEGLKFMVYLQKENIIDESGMPKERFSAEFPKEGPSILRIQQVVRGDSAAYFCASSRTGLAAQETQYFGPGTRLLVL.

The chain joins TRBV6-4 to TRBJ2-7; TRBD2 matches at 10 bases. From germline, CDR1 is MRHNA and CDR2 SNTAGT. The CDR3 contains 14 residues. V lost 5 bases, J lost 4 bases, and 5 bases stayed unmatched. The CDR3 nucleotides read TGTGCCAGCAGTCCACTAGCGGGATTGTACGAGCAGTACTTC. This encodes CASSPLAGLYEQYF.